This T cell receptor (beta chain) emerged from a study of blood T cell repertoires in COVID-19 (dated by TCRdb to between 2020 and 2021). At the level of the whole study: Collaborator samples came from the United States, Italy and Spain and covered acute and convalescent phases of COVID-19. The dataset comprised deeply sampled blood TCRbeta repertoires from subjects exposed to, actively infected with, or recovered from COVID-19. The repertoires were made available in a free public database intended to serve as a resource for research on the immune response to SARS-CoV-2. Where HLA class I and class II types were available, the types were taken from metadata supplied by the sample provider, not from assay-based typing. Samples came from the ongoing ImmuneRACE study (first 160 participants) plus 1,254 subjects from 6 global collaborators. The sample metadata nearly always contained a de-identified subject ID, COVID-19 status, age in years and sex. The prospective study material was composed of cDNA or gDNA derived from T cells, B-cell-depleted T cells, or PBMCs.

Participants in the prospective study were aged about 18 to 90 years, lived in about two dozen United States geographic areas, and enrolled through a virtual design. In the prospective study, participants were assigned to cohorts based on the clinical history participants reported in a screening survey and a study questionnaire. Exposed participants had been in contact with someone with a PCR-confirmed or clinician-diagnosed COVID-19 case within 2 weeks of study entry. In the prospective study, whole blood, serum and a nasopharyngeal or oropharyngeal swab were collected from each participant by mobile phlebotomists. Additional blood draws and questionnaires over an approximately two-month period could optionally be provided by prospective study participants. Blood samples from the prospective study were shipped frozen or at room temperature prior to DNA extraction. In the case of this clone: Which antigen it targets is not known. There are no base qualities to consult, and no much larger clone falls within one base.

The germline V gene supplies CDR1 SGHRS and CDR2 YFSETQ. Reading from cysteine to phenylalanine, the CDR3 counts 17 amino acids. Of all the DNA, just the CDR3 is kept, 51 bases in frame from base 1. The junction shows trimming of 2 bases on V and 4 bases on J, plus 20 bases between the germline ends. The immunoSEQ Assay, a bias-controlled multiplex PCR, was used to amplify TCRbeta CDR3 regions from genomic DNA. From the authors' description of their analysis: Nucleated cell counts per sample were estimated from amplification of reference gene primers within the assay. To quantify the absolute abundance of each unique TCRbeta CDR3 rearrangement, sequence reads were collapsed and filtered. Productive Simpson clonality was computed per sample as the square root of Simpson's diversity index over productive rearrangements. In TCRdb, the immuneACCESS table is reduced to in-frame sequences with V and J assigned. These tables do not hold every clone; where another copy was compared, an unresolved V gene accounts for under half, and the others remain unexplained. The V and J calls and clone size were taken over from that table, and D and trimming were inferred from the DNA. Counted in this sample were under 250,000 clones; about 80% of them appeared once. Of the sample, about 3.9% is held by the ten largest clones.

Here is what the overall study found, with its caveats: Clinical and demographic metadata were provided uncurated, with the amount varying by source and participant.

This clonotype was sampled from a woman in her forties who had been exposed to COVID-19. Material for sequencing was PBMCs or T cells enriched from blood (not recorded which). The chain is encoded by TRBV5-1 joined to TRBJ2-3; the D segment could be TRBD1, given 5 matching bases. The nucleotide sequence is given as TGCGCCAGCAGCTTCGGCAGGGCCCGACGCCAGGCAGATACGCAGTATTTT. Its translation is CASSFGRARRQADTQYF. Reference TRBV5-1 and TRBJ2-3 proteins supply the regions before and after the CDR3; the full variable domain is: KAGVTQTPRYLIKTRGQQVTLSCSPISGHRSVSWYQQTPGQGLQFLFEYFSETQRNKGNFPGRFSGRQFSNSRSEMNVSTLELGDSALYLCASSFGRARRQADTQYFGPGTRLTVL.